The 32 T cell receptor beta chains below all came from one sample that was sequenced in a study of blood T cell repertoires in COVID-19. Libraries were prepared by immunoSEQ multiplex PCR; TCRdb keeps only in-frame clonotypes and omits some of them. The profile shows 25,000 to 35,000 clones, just under 95% of them singletons. Sequenced sample: peripheral blood. These receptors were obtained from a woman aged 65 to 85 with COVID-19, enrolled during active disease.

The V gene is TRBV7-9, the J gene TRBJ2-2; D is unclear. Trimming shortened V by 0 bases and J by 6 bases, and 8 bases separated the two germline ends. CDR1 SEHNR and CDR2 FQNEAQ come from the germline V gene (reference sequence). The CDR3 covers 14 residues. CDR3 bases: TGTGCCAGCAGCTTAGCCTACTCGTCCGGGGAGCTGTTTTTT. It specifies CASSLAYSSGELFF.

The genes are TRBV19 and TRBJ1-1; D uncertain. CDR1 and CDR2 (germline): LNHDA, SQIVND (reference sequence). This CDR3 is built from 11 residues. V gave up 6 bases and J gave up 8 bases, with 10 bases separating them. Here the CDR3 reads CASRSTLEAFF. CDR3 DNA: TGTGCCAGTAGATCAACATTAGAAGCTTTCTTT.

A few counts support this clone. The chain uses TRBV24-1 and TRBJ1-5; D gene unclear. The germline gives CDR1 KGHDR, CDR2 SFDVKD. CDR3 length: 13 amino acids. Trimming stripped 5 bases from V and 4 bases from J, with 8 bases between. The CDR3 nucleotides are TGTGCCACCAGTGGGGCCTTTAATCAGCCCCAGCATTTT. The encoded protein is CATSGAFNQPQHF.

This chain joins TRBV5-5 and TRBJ2-2, with TRBD2 matching 8 bases. The CDR3 runs to 14 residues. Trimming at V came to 6 bases and at J to 4 bases, leaving 5 bases not matched to a gene. Germline-derived CDR1 and CDR2 are SGHKS and YYEKEE (reference sequence). The CDR3, as DNA: TGTGCCAGCACCTCGGGAGGGGTCACCGGGGAGCTGTTTTTT. This translates into CASTSGGVTGELFF.

The genes are TRBV28 and TRBJ1-3; a possible D gene is TRBD1 (6 bases). From germline, CDR1 is MDHEN and CDR2 SYDVKM. This CDR3 comprises 16 residues. V was trimmed by 6 bases and J by 0 bases, leaving 15 bases between them. The DNA for the CDR3 is TGTGCCAGCAGCCCCCCCGGACAGAACTCTGGAAACACCATATATTTT. Amino acid sequence: CASSPPGQNSGNTIYF. The whole variable domain, remainder taken from reference TRBV28 and TRBJ1-3, is DVKVTQSSRYLVKRTGEKVFLECVQDMDHENMFWYRQDPGLGLRLIYFSYDVKMKEKGDIPEGYSVSREKKERFSLILESASTNQTSMYLCASSPPGQNSGNTIYFGEGSWLTVV.

V is TRBV19 and J is TRBJ2-7; 8 bases match TRBD2. Germline lookup yields CDR1 LNHDA and CDR2 SQIVND (reference sequence). V lost 3 bases and J lost 3; bases outside the gene matches: 7. The CDR3 has 15 amino acids. Here the CDR3 DNA reads TGTGCCAGTAGTATCCTAGCGGGCTCTATCTACGAGCAGTACTTC. Residues: CASSILAGSIYEQYF.

The chain carries TRBV28 and TRBJ1-6, with a tentative D call TRBD1 (5 bases). Germline values: CDR1 MDHEN, CDR2 SYDVKM. This CDR3 has 17 residues. Trimming pared 3 bases from V and 3 bases from J, leaving 15 bases between. In DNA form, the CDR3 reads TGTGCCAGCAGTTTCCGGTCAGGGTTCGGCTATAATTCACCCCTCCACTTT. It is translated as CASSFRSGFGYNSPLHF.

The chain uses TRBV5-4 and TRBJ2-7; TRBD2 aligns across 15 bases. V shed 4 bases, J shed 3 bases, and the junction held 8 bases outside the gene matches. Germline values: CDR1 SGHNT, CDR2 YYREEE (reference sequence). The CDR3 is 17 amino acids. CDR3: CASSRGLAGGSIYEQYF. The DNA for the CDR3 is TGTGCCAGCAGCAGGGGACTAGCGGGAGGTTCGATCTACGAGCAGTACTTC.

This clone has only a few counts. The V and J genes are TRBV6-5 and TRBJ1-5; D possibly corresponds to TRBD1 (5 bases). V was pared by 5 bases and J by 2 bases, with 10 bases between. The CDR3 has 14 residues. Germline lookup yields CDR1 MNHEY and CDR2 SVGAGI. The CDR3 sequence: CASSPGFGNQPQHF. CDR3 sequence (DNA): TGTGCCAGCAGTCCAGGGTTTGGCAATCAGCCCCAGCATTTT.

This clone appeared once. V and J are TRBV19 and TRBJ1-6; 7 nucleotides line up with TRBD1. V trimming: 4 bases; J trimming: 7 bases; junction bases outside the gene matches: 10. Germline loops: CDR1 LNHDA, CDR2 SQIVND (reference sequence). The CDR3 is 16 residues long. The CDR3 DNA sequence: TGTGCCAGTAGTAGCCGACAGGGAAGAAGCAATTCACCCCTCCACTTT. Translated: CASSSRQGRSNSPLHF. The variable domain in full, completed from reference TRBV19 and TRBJ1-6, reads DGGITQSPKYLFRKEGQNVTLSCEQNLNHDAMYWYRQDPGQGLRLIYYSQIVNDFQKGDIAEGYSVSREKKESFPLTVTSAQKNPTAFYLCASSSRQGRSNSPLHFGNGTRLTVT.

This rearrangement joins TRBV13 to TRBJ2-3, with 8 bases lining up with TRBD2. Germline values: CDR1 PRHDT, CDR2 FYEKMQ (reference sequence). V was pared by 6 bases and J by 5 bases, with 16 bases of the junction left unmatched. The CDR3 has 17 amino acids. CDR3 DNA sequence: TGTGCCAGCAGTTTTTTTGGGGGGTCAGCGGGAGAAGATACGCAGTATTTT. Protein product: CASSFFGGSAGEDTQYF.

This clone was recorded once. The gene calls are TRBV19 and TRBJ1-1; no clear D gene. V was cut by 4 bases and J by 4 bases, with 13 bases left in between. CDR1 and CDR2 from the germline V gene are LNHDA and SQIVND (reference sequence). This CDR3 comprises 14 residues. In DNA, the CDR3 is TGTGCCAGTAGTACATCGGGGTACGGCACTGAAGCTTTCTTT. It codes for CASSTSGYGTEAFF.

In this sample, this clone turned up once. The gene calls are TRBV30 and TRBJ2-7; TRBD2 agrees at 10 bases. Per germline, CDR1 GTSNPN and CDR2 SVGIG (reference sequence). V gave up 4 bases and J gave up 3 bases; unmatched junction bases: 6. The CDR3 length is 14 residues. CDR3 nucleotide sequence: TGTGCCTGGAAAAGTCGACTAGCGGGCTACGAGCAGTACTTC. Its translation is CAWKSRLAGYEQYF.

V usage is TRBV9 and J usage is TRBJ2-1; a weak D match, TRBD2 (6 bases). Germline CDR1 and CDR2: SGDLS and YYNGEE. The V end was cut by 0 bases, the J end by 5 bases, with 9 bases between. The CDR3 has 14 residues. The CDR3 protein is CASSVDGRDNEQFF. CDR3 sequence (DNA): TGTGCCAGCAGCGTAGACGGGAGAGACAATGAGCAGTTCTTC.

The gene calls are TRBV19 and TRBJ2-7; perhaps TRBD1 as D (6 bases). V was cut by 4 bases and J by 4 bases, with 14 bases left in between. There are 14 residues in the CDR3. Germline-derived CDR1 and CDR2 are LNHDA and SQIVND (reference sequence). CDR3 region: CASSNNHRAYEQYF. The CDR3 DNA sequence: TGTGCCAGTAGTAATAATCACAGGGCGTACGAGCAGTACTTC. The complete variable domain, with remaining parts taken from reference TRBV19 and TRBJ2-7, reads DGGITQSPKYLFRKEGQNVTLSCEQNLNHDAMYWYRQDPGQGLRLIYYSQIVNDFQKGDIAEGYSVSREKKESFPLTVTSAQKNPTAFYLCASSNNHRAYEQYFGPGTRLTVT.

V usage is TRBV27 and J usage is TRBJ2-7, with 7 bases identical to TRBD2. Germline V CDR1 and CDR2: MNHEY, SMNVEV (reference sequence). The CDR3 sequence is 13 residues long. J lost 2 bases, V lost 8 bases, and 6 bases had no gene match. The CDR3 sequence is CASRLALPYEQYF. The CDR3 bases are TGTGCCAGCCGACTAGCTCTACCCTACGAGCAGTACTTC.

The chain combines TRBV6-6 with TRBJ1-3; D remains unclear. The V gene lost 4 bases and the J gene lost 1 base, with 11 bases spanning the gap. Looked up from germline, CDR1 is MNHNY and CDR2 is SVGAGI (reference sequence). The CDR3 extends over 15 amino acids. The CDR3 loop reads CASSSGRGSGNTIYF. CDR3 nucleotides: TGTGCCAGCAGTTCCGGACGGGGATCTGGAAACACCATATATTTT.

The chain combines TRBV4-2 with TRBJ1-5, with D tentatively TRBD1 (6 bases). Trimming removed 2 bases at V and 5 bases at J, with 16 bases between. The V gene's germline CDR1 is LGHNA and CDR2 YNFKEQ. This CDR3 is built from 16 residues. DNA of the CDR3: TGTGCCAGCAGCCAATCCACCGGGACAAGAGATCAGCCCCAGCATTTT. Translating gives CASSQSTGTRDQPQHF.

This clone was seen once. The chain carries TRBV10-3 and TRBJ2-2; D possibly corresponds to TRBD1 (6 bases). Trimming took 10 bases from V and 3 from J, leaving 15 bases between them. The CDR3 has 14 residues. CDR1 and CDR2 (germline): ENHRY, SYGVKD. CDR3 bases: TGTGCCACCCAGACAGGCGCCTACACCGGGGAGCTGTTTTTT. Translation: CATQTGAYTGELFF.

J is TRBJ2-5 and V is TRBV27; TRBD1 is a possible D gene (7 bases). Looked up from germline, CDR1 is MNHEY and CDR2 is SMNVEV (reference sequence). V was shortened by 5 bases and J by 5 bases, with 15 bases between the two germline ends. The CDR3 runs to 14 residues. DNA of the CDR3: TGTGCCAGCAGTCCCTTAGCAGGGGGGGAGACCCAGTACTTC. This sequence encodes CASSPLAGGETQYF.

The J gene is TRBJ1-6, the V gene TRBV2; tentative D call: TRBD1 (5 bases). Trimming stripped 8 bases from V and 6 bases from J, with 14 bases between. CDR3 size: 14 residues. Germline assignment: CDR1 SNHLY and CDR2 FYNNEI. The CDR3 protein is CASHDRDFNSPLHF. The DNA for the CDR3 is TGTGCCAGCCATGACCGGGACTTTAATTCACCCCTCCACTTT. Looking up the rest from reference TRBV2 and TRBJ1-6 gives the full variable domain: EPEVTQTPSHQVTQMGQEVILRCVPISNHLYFYWYRQILGQKVEFLVSFYNNEISEKSEIFDDQFSVERPDGSNFTLKIRSTKLEDSAMYFCASHDRDFNSPLHFGNGTRLTVT.

This clone was seen a single time. The chain links TRBV2 to TRBJ2-3, with 11 bases fitting TRBD2. The length of the CDR3 is 16 residues. Germline-derived CDR1 and CDR2 are SNHLY and FYNNEI. The V gene end was trimmed by 0 bases and the J gene end by 4 bases; junction bases not matched to a gene: 3. DNA for the CDR3: TGTGCCAGCAGTGAAGCTAGCGGGAGGGCCGCAGATACGCAGTATTTT. It is translated as CASSEASGRAADTQYF.

In this sample, this clone turned up once. V gene TRBV5-1 combines with J gene TRBJ1-4; 7 nucleotides line up with TRBD1. The CDR3 has 16 residues. Germline-derived CDR1 and CDR2 are SGHRS and YFSETQ. Trimming took 0 bases from V and 6 from J; bases not matched to a gene: 8. The CDR3 sequence: CASSLEGSGTDEKLFF. The CDR3 DNA reads as TGCGCCAGCAGCTTGGAGGGTTCCGGGACAGATGAAAAACTGTTTTTT.

A single count supports this clone. V usage is TRBV5-1 and J usage is TRBJ1-1; a weak D match, TRBD1 (5 bases). CDR3 length: 14 residues. Germline V gives CDR1 SGHRS, CDR2 YFSETQ. The V and J ends lost 4 bases and 5 bases respectively, with 15 bases between them. In DNA form, the CDR3 reads TGCGCCAGCAGCCCGGCCTTCCAGGGTACTGAAGCTTTCTTT. The encoded protein is CASSPAFQGTEAFF.

V is TRBV2 and J is TRBJ1-4; the D is unclear. Germline values: CDR1 SNHLY, CDR2 FYNNEI. V lost 8 bases to trimming and J lost 2 bases, with 15 bases between them. CDR3 length: 15 amino acids. CDR3 sequence: CASRQNTATNEKLFF. The CDR3 nucleotides are TGTGCCAGCCGGCAGAACACAGCTACTAATGAAAAACTGTTTTTT.

This rearrangement joins TRBV10-1 to TRBJ1-1; the D is unclear. The CDR3 length is 13 residues. Trimming took off 4 bases at V and 3 bases at J, with 9 bases between the two ends. Germline V gene data show CDR1 as WNHNN and CDR2 as SYGVQD (reference sequence). CDR3 sequence: CASSVSLYTEAFF. The CDR3 bases are TGCGCCAGCAGTGTTAGCCTTTACACTGAAGCTTTCTTT.

Only a few counts were recorded for this clone. The chain carries TRBV25-1 and TRBJ1-2; 7 bases are shared with TRBD1. The CDR3 is 14 residues long. Trimming took 4 bases from V and 13 from J; bases not matched to a gene: 15. Germline V CDR1 and CDR2: MGHDK, SYGVNS. The CDR3 protein is CASSATGISWPATF. The CDR3 DNA reads TGTGCCAGCAGTGCGACAGGGATTAGTTGGCCGGCCACCTTC.

This chain links TRBV6-5 with TRBJ1-5; TRBD1 is a possible D gene (6 bases). This CDR3 comprises 15 residues. Trimming pared 0 bases from V and 5 bases from J, leaving 11 bases between. Germline CDR1 is MNHEY and CDR2 is SVGAGI. For the CDR3, the DNA is TGTGCCAGCAGTTACTCTTTCAGGGGCGATCAGCCCCAGCATTTT. The encoded protein is CASSYSFRGDQPQHF.

The rearrangement uses TRBV24-1 and TRBJ2-1; 10 nucleotides align to TRBD2. V lost 9 bases and J lost 1; bases outside the gene matches: 5. This CDR3 has 15 amino acids. CDR1 is KGHDR, CDR2 SFDVKD, per germline. CDR3 residues: CATASGSASYNEQFF. The DNA for the CDR3 is TGTGCCACCGCTAGCGGGAGTGCTTCCTACAATGAGCAGTTCTTC.

This chain uses TRBV28 with TRBJ2-7; D is possibly TRBD1 (5 bases). CDR1 is MDHEN, CDR2 SYDVKM, per germline. V lost 3 bases, J lost 5 bases, and 11 bases lay in between. The CDR3 sequence is 13 residues long. CDR3: CASSFIRTNEQYF. CDR3 nucleotides: TGTGCCAGCAGTTTTATTAGGACAAACGAGCAGTACTTC.

The V call is TRBV19, the J call TRBJ1-4; D remains unclear. Trimming shortened V by 0 bases and J by 15 bases, and 17 bases separated the two germline ends. Germline CDR1 reads LNHDA; CDR2 reads SQIVND (reference sequence). CDR3 length equals 14 residues. The CDR3 nucleotides read TGTGCCAGTAGTATAGAGGCCACAGCCGGAGGGTTGTTTTTT. It specifies CASSIEATAGGLFF.

V usage is TRBV28 and J usage is TRBJ2-3; D not resolved. The CDR3 runs to 14 residues. From germline, CDR1 is MDHEN and CDR2 SYDVKM. Deletions cut 4 bases from V and 2 bases from J, with 10 bases between. This CDR3 is CASSSRLDTDTQYF. In DNA form, the CDR3 reads TGTGCCAGCAGTTCCCGACTCGACACAGATACGCAGTATTTT.